This is a list of T cell receptor beta chains from one sample in a study of regulatory T cells in long-lasting Graves disease. From the multiplex PCR reads, TCRdb called clonotypes with MiXCR, one entry per CDR3 protein. The sample includes under 300,000 distinct CDR3 sequences, about a sixth of them seen just once. This specimen consisted of peripheral blood mononuclear cells (PBMCs), obtained at new diagnosis, from a patient treated with antithyroid drugs. The source of these receptors is a female donor with Graves disease. CDR3s include the opening cysteine and the closing phenylalanine or tryptophan. D genes are given only for firm matches. Expanded clones are given a class, and other clones once, few, many or no size at all.

j_call: TRBJ1-5; v_call: TRBV28; clone_size: many; d_call: .; cdr3_nt: TGTGCCAGCACTCGGCGGCCCGCGGACAATCAGCCCCAGCATTTT; cdr3_aa: CASTRRPADNQPQHF
j_call: TRBJ2-7; v_call: TRBV7-9; clone_size: .; d_call: .; cdr3_nt: TGTGCCAGCAGTTCCGCGGGACAAAGTACCTACGAGCAGTACTTC; cdr3_aa: CASSSAGQSTYEQYF
j_call: TRBJ2-1; v_call: TRBV11-2; clone_size: .; d_call: TRBD2; cdr3_nt: TGTGCCAGCAGCGTAACCGGGACTAGCGGGTACAATGAGCAGTTCTTC; cdr3_aa: CASSVTGTSGYNEQFF
j_call: TRBJ2-1; v_call: TRBV15; clone_size: many; d_call: .; cdr3_nt: TGTGCCGCCAGCTTCAGTAGGAGCTCCTACAATGAGCAGTTCTTC; cdr3_aa: CAASFSRSSYNEQFF
j_call: TRBJ2-2; v_call: TRBV7-6; clone_size: .; d_call: .; cdr3_nt: TGTGCCAGCAGCCCCCGCCCGTCACTAGCTGGCGCCGGGGAGCTGTTTTTT; cdr3_aa: CASSPRPSLAGAGELFF
j_call: TRBJ2-7; v_call: TRBV6-2/TRBV6-3; clone_size: many; d_call: .; cdr3_nt: TGTGCCAGCAGTTATGGGCCCCTGTACGAGCAGTACTTC; cdr3_aa: CASSYGPLYEQYF
j_call: TRBJ2-4; v_call: TRBV2; clone_size: many; d_call: .; cdr3_nt: TGTGCCAGCAGTGAAGAGGGGAGCAAAAACATTCAGTACTTC; cdr3_aa: CASSEEGSKNIQYF
j_call: TRBJ2-3; v_call: TRBV30; clone_size: many; d_call: TRBD2; cdr3_nt: TGTGCCTGGAGTGTACAACCTGGGCTCGGACTAGCGGACCCGAGCACAGATACGCAGTATTTT; cdr3_aa: CAWSVQPGLGLADPSTDTQYF
j_call: TRBJ2-7; v_call: TRBV5-1; clone_size: many; d_call: TRBD1; cdr3_nt: TGCGCCAGCAGCTCGATAACCGACAGGGGCGAGCAGTACTTC; cdr3_aa: CASSSITDRGEQYF
j_call: TRBJ1-2; v_call: TRBV2; clone_size: .; d_call: TRBD1; cdr3_nt: TGTGCCAGCAGCCGGGACAGGGTGGATGGCTACACCTTC; cdr3_aa: CASSRDRVDGYTF
j_call: TRBJ1-1; v_call: TRBV13; clone_size: few; d_call: TRBD1; cdr3_nt: TGTGCCAGCAGCTTGACAGGGAGGTCTGAAGCTTTCTTT; cdr3_aa: CASSLTGRSEAFF
j_call: TRBJ2-1; v_call: TRBV5-4; clone_size: .; d_call: .; cdr3_nt: TGTGCCAGCAGCTCGTCCGGCGGGAACGATGAGCAGTTCTTC; cdr3_aa: CASSSSGGNDEQFF
j_call: TRBJ2-3; v_call: TRBV6-2/TRBV6-3; clone_size: few; d_call: TRBD2; cdr3_nt: TGTGCCAGCAGTTACGTTACTAGCGGGAGGGCCGAAGAGACAGATACGCAGTATTTT; cdr3_aa: CASSYVTSGRAEETDTQYF
j_call: TRBJ2-5; v_call: TRBV11-2; clone_size: many; d_call: .; cdr3_nt: TGTGCCAGCAGCCAGAACAGGGTTGCACGGGAGACCCAGTACTTC; cdr3_aa: CASSQNRVARETQYF
j_call: TRBJ2-3; v_call: TRBV7-3; clone_size: many; d_call: .; cdr3_nt: TGTGCCAGCAGCTCGTCCCCGGACTTATTGGATACGCAGTATTTT; cdr3_aa: CASSSSPDLLDTQYF
j_call: TRBJ2-5; v_call: TRBV28; clone_size: many; d_call: .; cdr3_nt: TGTGCCAGCTCATACGCGGAGACCCAGTACTTC; cdr3_aa: CASSYAETQYF
j_call: TRBJ2-2; v_call: TRBV6-1; clone_size: .; d_call: TRBD1; cdr3_nt: TGTGCCAGCAGTACGACAGGGTATGGCGGGGAGCTGTTTTTT; cdr3_aa: CASSTTGYGGELFF
j_call: TRBJ2-7; v_call: TRBV10-3; clone_size: many; d_call: .; cdr3_nt: TGTGCCATCAGTTCCCGGATAGCCTACGAGCAGTACTTC; cdr3_aa: CAISSRIAYEQYF
j_call: TRBJ2-1; v_call: TRBV20-1; clone_size: many; d_call: .; cdr3_nt: TGCAGCCTACATAGGACAGAGCCCTACAATGAGCAGTTCTTC; cdr3_aa: CSLHRTEPYNEQFF
j_call: TRBJ1-1; v_call: TRBV18; clone_size: many; d_call: TRBD1; cdr3_nt: TGTGCCAGCTCCACCGGACAGGGGGATGAAGCTTTCTTT; cdr3_aa: CASSTGQGDEAFF
j_call: TRBJ1-5; v_call: TRBV6-4; clone_size: .; d_call: .; cdr3_nt: TGTGCCAGCAGTGACGGCAGGGGTCAGCCCCAGCATTTT; cdr3_aa: CASSDGRGQPQHF
j_call: TRBJ2-6; v_call: TRBV24-1; clone_size: .; d_call: .; cdr3_nt: TGTGCCACCAGTGATTCTCGATACTCTGGGGCCAACGTCCTGACTTTC; cdr3_aa: CATSDSRYSGANVLTF
j_call: TRBJ1-3; v_call: TRBV11-2; clone_size: many; d_call: .; cdr3_nt: TGTGCCAGCAGCCCCGGGGTCGGAAACACCATATATTTT; cdr3_aa: CASSPGVGNTIYF
j_call: TRBJ1-1; v_call: TRBV10-2; clone_size: many; d_call: .; cdr3_nt: TGCGCCAGCAGCGCGGGGACGGTTGAAGCTTTCTTT; cdr3_aa: CASSAGTVEAFF
j_call: TRBJ2-3; v_call: TRBV27; clone_size: many; d_call: TRBD1; cdr3_nt: TGTGCCAGCAGTTTATCGATAGGGACAGGGGGTACAGATACGCAGTATTTT; cdr3_aa: CASSLSIGTGGTDTQYF
j_call: TRBJ1-1; v_call: TRBV19; clone_size: few; d_call: .; cdr3_nt: TGTGCCAGTATACTGCGGGGGTACACTGAAGCTTTCTTT; cdr3_aa: CASILRGYTEAFF
j_call: TRBJ2-3; v_call: TRBV12-3/TRBV12-4; clone_size: many; d_call: TRBD2; cdr3_nt: TGTGCCAGCAGGCCTCTCCGGGCGGGAGGCGGCACAGATACGCAGTATTTT; cdr3_aa: CASRPLRAGGGTDTQYF
j_call: TRBJ2-1; v_call: TRBV24-1; clone_size: .; d_call: TRBD2; cdr3_nt: TGTGCCACCAGTGATACTATGCCGAGACTAGCTTCCCACAATGAGCAGTTCTTC; cdr3_aa: CATSDTMPRLASHNEQFF
j_call: TRBJ2-7; v_call: TRBV12-3/TRBV12-4; clone_size: many; d_call: TRBD1; cdr3_nt: TGTGCCAGCAGCCTGGGACAGTACAACTCCTACGAGCAGTACTTC; cdr3_aa: CASSLGQYNSYEQYF
j_call: TRBJ2-3; v_call: TRBV7-2; clone_size: many; d_call: .; cdr3_nt: TGTGCCAGCCTCGGGCCTAGCACAGATACGCAGTATTTT; cdr3_aa: CASLGPSTDTQYF
j_call: TRBJ2-5; v_call: TRBV7-9; clone_size: few; d_call: TRBD1; cdr3_nt: TGTGCCAGCAGCTTAAGGGACAGGGGTGGGCTAGAGACCCAGTACTTC; cdr3_aa: CASSLRDRGGLETQYF
j_call: TRBJ1-1; v_call: TRBV7-9; clone_size: many; d_call: TRBD1; cdr3_nt: TGTGCCAGCAGCACCGACAGGGTCACTGAAGCTTTCTTT; cdr3_aa: CASSTDRVTEAFF
j_call: TRBJ2-3; v_call: TRBV7-2; clone_size: many; d_call: .; cdr3_nt: TGTGCCAGCAGCCTAGGTAGAGGGGCAGATACGCAGTATTTT; cdr3_aa: CASSLGRGADTQYF
j_call: TRBJ2-7; v_call: TRBV27; clone_size: many; d_call: .; cdr3_nt: TGTGCCAGCAGTCTCCCTCCCGAGCAGTACTTC; cdr3_aa: CASSLPPEQYF
j_call: TRBJ1-4; v_call: TRBV27; clone_size: many; d_call: .; cdr3_nt: TGTGCCAGCAGTTTAAATGGGGCACTTGGTAATGAAAAACTGTTTTTT; cdr3_aa: CASSLNGALGNEKLFF
j_call: TRBJ2-3; v_call: TRBV6-2/TRBV6-3; clone_size: many; d_call: TRBD2; cdr3_nt: TGTGCCAGCAGGTGGACTAGCGGCACGCAGTATTTT; cdr3_aa: CASRWTSGTQYF
j_call: TRBJ2-3; v_call: TRBV3-1; clone_size: many; d_call: TRBD2; cdr3_nt: TGTGCCAGCTCACCTAGCGGGAAAGGCACAGATACGCAGTATTTT; cdr3_aa: CASSPSGKGTDTQYF
j_call: TRBJ1-4; v_call: TRBV7-9; clone_size: many; d_call: .; cdr3_nt: TGTGCCAGCAGCTTAAGCACCGCCCCGAGAAAACTGTTTTTT; cdr3_aa: CASSLSTAPRKLFF
j_call: TRBJ2-1; v_call: TRBV19; clone_size: many; d_call: .; cdr3_nt: TGTGCCAGTAGTACCCGACTAGAACTCCACAATGAGCAGTTCTTC; cdr3_aa: CASSTRLELHNEQFF
j_call: TRBJ2-1; v_call: TRBV12-3/TRBV12-4; clone_size: .; d_call: .; cdr3_nt: TGTGCCAGCAGTTTAGAGGTCACGGTAGTCGGGGTTGAGCAGTTCTTC; cdr3_aa: CASSLEVTVVGVEQFF
j_call: TRBJ2-3; v_call: TRBV10-3; clone_size: .; d_call: .; cdr3_nt: TGTGCCATCAGTGAGTCCGTAGGGGATTGGGGAGATACGCAGTATTTT; cdr3_aa: CAISESVGDWGDTQYF
j_call: TRBJ1-1; v_call: TRBV6-1; clone_size: few; d_call: .; cdr3_nt: TGTGCCAGCATTCCTCCTGGCCTGTCCCTCACTGAAGCTTTCTTT; cdr3_aa: CASIPPGLSLTEAFF
j_call: TRBJ2-5; v_call: TRBV11-2; clone_size: .; d_call: TRBD1; cdr3_nt: TGTGCCAGCAGCTCCTGGACAGGGGGGTCCCAAGAGACCCAGTACTTC; cdr3_aa: CASSSWTGGSQETQYF
j_call: TRBJ2-1; v_call: TRBV6-1; clone_size: .; d_call: TRBD2; cdr3_nt: TGTGCCAGCAAACAGGGACTAGCATACAATGAGCAGTTCTTC; cdr3_aa: CASKQGLAYNEQFF
j_call: TRBJ2-5; v_call: TRBV20-1; clone_size: .; d_call: TRBD2; cdr3_nt: TGCAGTTCAGTAGCGGGAGGGACACAAGAGACCCAGTACTTC; cdr3_aa: CSSVAGGTQETQYF
j_call: TRBJ2-1; v_call: TRBV19; clone_size: many; d_call: TRBD1; cdr3_nt: TGTGCCAGTACTGACAGGGGGATTTTTTACAATGAGCAGTTCTTC; cdr3_aa: CASTDRGIFYNEQFF
j_call: TRBJ1-3; v_call: TRBV2; clone_size: .; d_call: .; cdr3_nt: TGTGCCAGCAGTGAAAGGTCAGCCAGAAGTGGAAACACCATATATTTT; cdr3_aa: CASSERSARSGNTIYF
j_call: TRBJ2-7; v_call: TRBV29-1; clone_size: .; d_call: TRBD2; cdr3_nt: TGCAGCGTTGTGGGGACTAGCGGGAGGGCCGGGTACGAGCAGTACTTC; cdr3_aa: CSVVGTSGRAGYEQYF
j_call: TRBJ1-5; v_call: TRBV12-3/TRBV12-4; clone_size: many; d_call: .; cdr3_nt: TGTGCCAGCAGGCATGGAGGGGACAATCAGCCCCAGCATTTT; cdr3_aa: CASRHGGDNQPQHF
j_call: TRBJ2-7; v_call: TRBV18; clone_size: .; d_call: .; cdr3_nt: TGTGCCAGCTCACCACCCGGGCTAACCTACGAGCAGTACTTC; cdr3_aa: CASSPPGLTYEQYF
j_call: TRBJ2-3; v_call: TRBV20-1; clone_size: many; d_call: TRBD1; cdr3_nt: TGCAGTGCTTGGTCCGGGACAGGGAATATCCCAGATACGCAGTATTTT; cdr3_aa: CSAWSGTGNIPDTQYF
j_call: TRBJ2-1; v_call: TRBV20-1; clone_size: many; d_call: .; cdr3_nt: TGCAGTGCTAGGGGGGGTACCCCCTCCTACAATGAGCAGTTCTTC; cdr3_aa: CSARGGTPSYNEQFF
j_call: TRBJ2-7; v_call: TRBV6-5; clone_size: few; d_call: TRBD2; cdr3_nt: TGTGCCAGCAGTTTTTCCGTTACCGGGACTAGCGGGAGGGCCCACGAGCAGTACTTC; cdr3_aa: CASSFSVTGTSGRAHEQYF
j_call: TRBJ1-1; v_call: TRBV28; clone_size: many; d_call: TRBD1; cdr3_nt: TGTGCCAGCTCGACAGGGGGGATGAACACTGAAGCTTTCTTT; cdr3_aa: CASSTGGMNTEAFF